Listed here are 8 T cell receptor beta chains from one sample, sequenced in a study of long-term antiretroviral therapy in people with HIV. At survey level, the immunoSEQ assay was run in its v3.0 version. Method: immunoSEQ multiplex PCR; TCRdb's copy keeps in-frame clones and lacks some. The profile shows 26,000 or so clones, roughly 80% of them singletons. This specimen consisted of unsorted PBMCs, obtained 0.8 years before starting antiretroviral therapy. Source of these receptors: a man younger than 30 with HIV.

This chain uses TRBV7-2 with TRBJ2-7, with D tentatively TRBD2 (5 bases). CDR3 length: 14 amino acids. Germline CDR1 SGHTA, CDR2 FQGNSA. The V and J ends lost 6 bases and 0 bases respectively, with 12 bases between them. The DNA for the CDR3 is TGTGCCAGCAGTTCCCAGGACTTCTCCTACGAGCAGTACTTC. This translates into CASSSQDFSYEQYF.

This clone has just one count. The rearrangement links TRBV2 to TRBJ2-7, with 8 bases identical to TRBD2. Trimming cost V 2 bases and J 4 bases; bases outside gene matches: 16. The CDR3 is 18 amino acids. Per the germline V gene, CDR1 is SNHLY and CDR2 is FYNNEI. The CDR3 reads CASSERASRDGRAYEQYF. CDR3 nucleotide sequence: TGTGCCAGCAGTGAAAGGGCAAGTCGGGACGGGAGGGCGTACGAGCAGTACTTC.

This chain links TRBV19 with TRBJ1-2, with TRBD1 matching over 8 bases. Germline V gene sequence: CDR1 LNHDA, CDR2 SQIVND (reference sequence). The CDR3 extends over 12 amino acids. Unmatched junction bases numbered 6, after V lost 7 bases and J lost 8 bases. This chain's CDR3 is CASTRTGRGYTF. CDR3 in DNA: TGTGCCAGTACCCGGACAGGGAGGGGCTACACCTTC.

The chain is built from TRBV30 and TRBJ2-1, with D uncertain. The CDR3 spans 13 residues. Germline CDR1 and CDR2: GTSNPN and SVGIG (reference sequence). Trimming removed 4 bases from V and 3 bases from J, with 10 bases in between. For the CDR3, the DNA is TGTGCCTGGATCCGGCGGAACTACAATGAGCAGTTCTTC. As protein: CAWIRRNYNEQFF.

The genes are TRBV7-9 and TRBJ2-1; 10 bases align to TRBD2. Germline CDR1 reads SEHNR; CDR2 reads FQNEAQ (reference sequence). The junction had 6 bases not matched to a gene; V was cut back by 1 base and J by 6 bases. The CDR3 has 16 residues. DNA for the CDR3: TGTGCCAGCAGCTTAGGGCTAGCGGGAGATCTCAATGAGCAGTTCTTC. Translated: CASSLGLAGDLNEQFF.

The genes are TRBV27 and TRBJ2-2; D is unclear. CDR3 length: 12 amino acids. CDR1 is MNHEY and CDR2 is SMNVEV in the germline V gene (reference sequence). V was trimmed by 2 bases and J by 8 bases, leaving 6 bases between them. CDR3 nucleotide sequence: TGTGCCAGCAGTTTACGCCTTGGGGAGCTGTTTTTT. It specifies CASSLRLGELFF.

J is TRBJ2-3 and V is TRBV6-6, with 7 bases fitting TRBD2. V was pared by 4 bases and J by 9 bases, with 10 bases of the junction left unmatched. The CDR3 is 14 amino acids. Germline V gene data show CDR1 as MNHNY and CDR2 as SVGAGI (reference sequence). CDR3 coding DNA: TGTGCCAGCAGTTCCTCCTTAGGACTAGAAACGCAGTATTTT. Translating gives CASSSSLGLETQYF.

The chain combines TRBV7-6 with TRBJ2-3; maybe TRBD1 (5 bases). Trimming took off 0 bases at V and 2 bases at J, with 9 bases between the two ends. This CDR3 contains 15 residues. The germline gives CDR1 SGHVS, CDR2 FNYEAQ. Here the CDR3 DNA reads TGTGCCAGCAGCTTAGCCCCGGACAACACAGATACGCAGTATTTT. It encodes CASSLAPDNTDTQYF.